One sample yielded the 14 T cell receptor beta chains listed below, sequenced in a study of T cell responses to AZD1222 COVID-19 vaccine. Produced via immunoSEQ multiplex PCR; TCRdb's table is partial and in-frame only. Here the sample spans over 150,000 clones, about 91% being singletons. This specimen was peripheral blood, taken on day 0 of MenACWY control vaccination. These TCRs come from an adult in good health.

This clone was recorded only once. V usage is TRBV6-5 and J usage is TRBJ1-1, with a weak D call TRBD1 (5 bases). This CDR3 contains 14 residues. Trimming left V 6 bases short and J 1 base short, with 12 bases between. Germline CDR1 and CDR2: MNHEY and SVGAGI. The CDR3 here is CASSLGTANTEAFF. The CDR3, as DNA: TGTGCCAGCAGCCTTGGGACGGCGAACACTGAAGCTTTCTTT.

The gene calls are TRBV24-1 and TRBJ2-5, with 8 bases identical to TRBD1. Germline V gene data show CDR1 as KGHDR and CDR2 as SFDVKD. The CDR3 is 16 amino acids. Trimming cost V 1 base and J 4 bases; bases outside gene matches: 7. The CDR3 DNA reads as TGTGCCACCAGTGATTTTTCCAGGGGGCCGGGAGAGACCCAGTACTTC. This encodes CATSDFSRGPGETQYF.

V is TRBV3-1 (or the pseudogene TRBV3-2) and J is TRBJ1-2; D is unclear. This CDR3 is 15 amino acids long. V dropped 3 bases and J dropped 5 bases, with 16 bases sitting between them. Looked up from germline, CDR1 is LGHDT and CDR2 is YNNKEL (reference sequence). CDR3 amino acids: CASSQGGPTGYGYTF. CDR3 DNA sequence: TGTGCCAGCAGCCAGGGCGGGCCCACCGGGTATGGCTACACCTTC.

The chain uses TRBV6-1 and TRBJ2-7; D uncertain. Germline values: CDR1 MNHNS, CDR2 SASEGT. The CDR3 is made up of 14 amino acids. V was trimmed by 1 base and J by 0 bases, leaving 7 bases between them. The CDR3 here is CASSEVVSSYEQYF. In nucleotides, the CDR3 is TGTGCCAGCAGTGAAGTGGTTAGCTCCTACGAGCAGTACTTC.

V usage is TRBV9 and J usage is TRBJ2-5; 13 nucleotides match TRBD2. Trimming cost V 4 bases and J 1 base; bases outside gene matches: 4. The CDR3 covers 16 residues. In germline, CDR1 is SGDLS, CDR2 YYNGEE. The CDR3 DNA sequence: TGTGCCAGCAGCTCCGGACTAGCGGGGGTCCAAGAGACCCAGTACTTC. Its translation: CASSSGLAGVQETQYF.

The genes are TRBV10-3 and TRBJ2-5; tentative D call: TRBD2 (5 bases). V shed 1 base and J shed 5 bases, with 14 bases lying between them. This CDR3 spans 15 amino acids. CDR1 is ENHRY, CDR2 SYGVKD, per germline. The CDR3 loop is CAISEFKLAGETQYF. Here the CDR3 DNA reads TGTGCCATCAGTGAGTTTAAGCTAGCCGGGGAGACCCAGTACTTC.

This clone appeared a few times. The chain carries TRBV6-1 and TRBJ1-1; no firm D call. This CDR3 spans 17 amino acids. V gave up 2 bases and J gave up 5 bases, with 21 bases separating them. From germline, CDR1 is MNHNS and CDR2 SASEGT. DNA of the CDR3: TGTGCCAGCAGTGAAAACCCCCCCGCCTCCATAAAGACTGAAGCTTTCTTT. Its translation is CASSENPPASIKTEAFF.

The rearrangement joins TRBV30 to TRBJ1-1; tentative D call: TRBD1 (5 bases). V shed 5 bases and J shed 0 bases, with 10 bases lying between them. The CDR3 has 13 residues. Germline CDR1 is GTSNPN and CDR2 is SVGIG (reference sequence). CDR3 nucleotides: TGTGCCTGGTCCCGGGACTTGAACACTGAAGCTTTCTTT. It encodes CAWSRDLNTEAFF.

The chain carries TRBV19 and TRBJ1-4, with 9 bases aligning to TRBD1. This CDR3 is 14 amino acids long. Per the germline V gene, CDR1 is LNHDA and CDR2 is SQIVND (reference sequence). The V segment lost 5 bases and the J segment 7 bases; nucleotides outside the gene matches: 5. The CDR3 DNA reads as TGTGCCAGTAGTGTGGACAGGGGTGGTGAAAAACTGTTTTTT. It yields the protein CASSVDRGGEKLFF. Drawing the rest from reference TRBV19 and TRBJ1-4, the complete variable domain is DGGITQSPKYLFRKEGQNVTLSCEQNLNHDAMYWYRQDPGQGLRLIYYSQIVNDFQKGDIAEGYSVSREKKESFPLTVTSAQKNPTAFYLCASSVDRGGEKLFFGSGTQLSVL.

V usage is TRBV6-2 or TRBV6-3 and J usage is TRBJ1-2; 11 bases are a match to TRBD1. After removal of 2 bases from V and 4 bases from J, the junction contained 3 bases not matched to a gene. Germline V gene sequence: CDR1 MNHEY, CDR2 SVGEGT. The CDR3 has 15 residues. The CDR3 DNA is TGTGCCAGCAGTTACGGGACAGGGGGTTCCTATGGCTACACCTTC. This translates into CASSYGTGGSYGYTF.

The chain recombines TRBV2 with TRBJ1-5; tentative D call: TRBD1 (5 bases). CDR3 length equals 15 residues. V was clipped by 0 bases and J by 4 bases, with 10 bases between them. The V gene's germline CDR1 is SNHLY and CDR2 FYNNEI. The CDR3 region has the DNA TGTGCCAGCAGTGAAGCGGAGGCAGGGAATCAGCCCCAGCATTTT. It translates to CASSEAEAGNQPQHF. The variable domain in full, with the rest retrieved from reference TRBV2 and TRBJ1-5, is EPEVTQTPSHQVTQMGQEVILRCVPISNHLYFYWYRQILGQKVEFLVSFYNNEISEKSEIFDDQFSVERPDGSNFTLKIRSTKLEDSAMYFCASSEAEAGNQPQHFGDGTRLSIL.

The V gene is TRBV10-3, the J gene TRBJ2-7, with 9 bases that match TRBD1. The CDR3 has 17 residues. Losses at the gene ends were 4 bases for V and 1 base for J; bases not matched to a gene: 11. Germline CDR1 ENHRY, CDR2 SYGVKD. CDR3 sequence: CAISVLGGQGKSYEQYF. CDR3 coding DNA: TGTGCCATCAGTGTATTGGGGGGACAGGGAAAATCCTACGAGCAGTACTTC.

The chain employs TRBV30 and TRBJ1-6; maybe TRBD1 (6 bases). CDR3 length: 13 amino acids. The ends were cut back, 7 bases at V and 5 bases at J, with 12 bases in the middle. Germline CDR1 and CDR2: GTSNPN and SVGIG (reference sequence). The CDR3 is CASGGLNNSPLHF. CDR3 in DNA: TGTGCCTCGGGGGGGCTTAATAATTCACCCCTCCACTTT.

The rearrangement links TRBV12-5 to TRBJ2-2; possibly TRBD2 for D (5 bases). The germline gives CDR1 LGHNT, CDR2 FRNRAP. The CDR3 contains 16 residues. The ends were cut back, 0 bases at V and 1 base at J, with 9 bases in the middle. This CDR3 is CASGLVNGGNTGELFF. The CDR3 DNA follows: TGTGCTAGTGGTTTGGTCAACGGAGGGAACACCGGGGAGCTGTTTTTT.